Listed below are T cell receptor beta chains from one sample, sequenced in a study of glioma-infiltrating T cells after dendritic cell vaccination. The repertoire was sequenced with immunoSEQ multiplex PCR; TCRdb's copy has only in-frame clones and lacks some. The sample lists approximately 48,000 clones, over 75% occurring once. Sequencing was performed on blood, taken before dendritic cell vaccination. All receptors derive from a human donor with glioblastoma. Each CDR3 is given with its conserved first and last residue. The D gene is left open where the match is weak. Clone size is shown for a subset of rows, as once, few, many or a class of expanded clone.

clone size	D gene	CDR3 length	V gene	J gene	CDR3 DNA	CDR3 protein
-	-	14	TRBV14	TRBJ2-2	TGTGCCAGCAGCCTGCAGCCTACCGGGGGGGAGCTGTTTTTT	CASSLQPTGGELFF
once	TRBD2	13	TRBV27	TRBJ2-7	TGTGCCAGCATGAATCGGGGGGTCTACGAGCAGTACTTC	CASMNRGVYEQYF
-	TRBD1	15	TRBV5-1	TRBJ1-4	TGCGCCAGCAGCTCCCGACAGGGGCTAGGCGAAAAACTGTTTTTT	CASSSRQGLGEKLFF
-	TRBD1	12	TRBV19	TRBJ1-2	TGTGCCTCGCGGACAGGGGACTATGGCTACACCTTC	CASRTGDYGYTF
-	TRBD2	16	TRBV7-2	TRBJ2-7	TGTGCCAGCAGCTTAAGTCGGGGGGGGAGCTCCTACGAGCAGTACTTC	CASSLSRGGSSYEQYF
-	TRBD1	14	TRBV5-5	TRBJ1-4	TGTGCCAGCAGCCAACATACAGGGGATGAAAAACTGTTTTTT	CASSQHTGDEKLFF
-	-	11	TRBV4-1	TRBJ2-1	TGCGCCAGCAGGGGAGGAAATGAGCAGTTCTTC	CASRGGNEQFF
-	-	15	TRBV4-3	TRBJ2-5	TGCGCCAGCAGCCAAGCAGGGAATATCCAAGAGACCCAGTACTTC	CASSQAGNIQETQYF
few	-	16	TRBV7-9	TRBJ2-1	TGTGCCAGCAGCTTCGTCCCCGGGGGAAACTACAATGAGCAGTTCTTC	CASSFVPGGNYNEQFF
-	TRBD1	16	TRBV10-3	TRBJ1-3	TGTGCCATCAGTGTGGCCGGGACAGGGAAGGGAAACACCATATATTTT	CAISVAGTGKGNTIYF
-	TRBD1	14	TRBV25-1	TRBJ1-2	TGTGCCAGCAGTGGGGGACAGGGGATTCATGGCTACACCTTC	CASSGGQGIHGYTF
once	TRBD1	20	TRBV5-1	TRBJ1-4	TGCGCCAGCAGCCGGGACGGACAGGGGATGTTTAAGTTAAGAAATGAAAAACTGTTTTTT	CASSRDGQGMFKLRNEKLFF
-	-	19	TRBV19	TRBJ2-6	TGTGCCAGTATCCCCTCAACCGGGACGGGGACTCCTGGGGCCAACGTCCTGACTTTC	CASIPSTGTGTPGANVLTF
-	TRBD2	16	TRBV5-1	TRBJ2-2	TGCGCCAGCAGCTTCATAGCGGGGAGGAACACCGGGGAGCTGTTTTTT	CASSFIAGRNTGELFF
-	-	13	TRBV18	TRBJ2-7	TGTGCCAGCTCCCCCGGGGTGCCCTACGAGCAGTACTTC	CASSPGVPYEQYF
-	TRBD2	17	TRBV4-3	TRBJ2-5	TGCGCCAGCAGCCAAGAAGGAGCGGGGGGGCTCCAAGAGACCCAGTACTTC	CASSQEGAGGLQETQYF
-	TRBD2	16	TRBV5-1	TRBJ2-1	TGCGCCAGCAGCTTGGATCGGCGGGAGCCCTACAATGAGCAGTTCTTC	CASSLDRREPYNEQFF
-	TRBD1	14	TRBV19	TRBJ1-1	TGTGCCAGTAGTATATTGACAGGGGGCACTGAAGCTTTCTTT	CASSILTGGTEAFF
-	TRBD1	15	TRBV7-9	TRBJ2-1	TGTGCCAGCAGCCCAGGGACAGGGTGGGACAATGAGCAGTTCTTC	CASSPGTGWDNEQFF
-	-	14	TRBV19	TRBJ1-6	TGTGCCAGTAAGGAGGGCCTCTATAATTCCCCCCTCCACTTT	CASKEGLYNSPLHF
-	-	17	TRBV29-1	TRBJ2-2	TGCAGCGTTGAAGATGGTTTTCCAGGTAATGGTACCGGGGAGCTGTTTTTT	CSVEDGFPGNGTGELFF
-	TRBD1	16	TRBV15	TRBJ2-3	TGTGCCACCAGCGGAACAGGGGAAGTGAGCACAGATACGCAGTATTTT	CATSGTGEVSTDTQYF
-	TRBD1	13	TRBV6-5	TRBJ1-2	TGTGCCAGCAGCCGAGGACAGGGGTATGGCTACACCTTC	CASSRGQGYGYTF